Detailed here is one T cell receptor (beta chain). Its antigen remains unidentified. The record originates from a study of cytomegalovirus exposure and HLA in healthy donors. The wider study: From HLA-typed donors, an early data release held about 92 million unique TCRs. Regarding the study as a whole: Fewer N-insertions than the roughly 650-donor mean were reportedly shown by an Asian-associated ancestry cluster in a later analysis. Sequencing likely generated an artifact that appeared as a cluster of highly shared sequence variants.

60 Vbeta and 13 Jbeta primers were used in PCR. Generated by immunoSEQ multiplex PCR, the TCRdb table keeps only in-frame clones and is missing some. Here the sample spans under 150,000 clones, around 78% being singletons. The CDR3 contains 13 residues. From germline, CDR1 is SGHNT and CDR2 YYREEE (reference sequence). The V gene lost 5 bases and the J gene lost 2 bases, with 11 bases spanning the gap. The sample taken for sequencing was PBMCs. The rearrangement uses TRBV5-4 and TRBJ2-7; D gene ambiguous. The TCR comes from a woman in her thirties or forties in good health and CMV-seropositive. CDR3: CASSNPEPYEQYF. In DNA, the CDR3 is TGTGCCAGCAGTAATCCAGAACCCTACGAGCAGTACTTC.